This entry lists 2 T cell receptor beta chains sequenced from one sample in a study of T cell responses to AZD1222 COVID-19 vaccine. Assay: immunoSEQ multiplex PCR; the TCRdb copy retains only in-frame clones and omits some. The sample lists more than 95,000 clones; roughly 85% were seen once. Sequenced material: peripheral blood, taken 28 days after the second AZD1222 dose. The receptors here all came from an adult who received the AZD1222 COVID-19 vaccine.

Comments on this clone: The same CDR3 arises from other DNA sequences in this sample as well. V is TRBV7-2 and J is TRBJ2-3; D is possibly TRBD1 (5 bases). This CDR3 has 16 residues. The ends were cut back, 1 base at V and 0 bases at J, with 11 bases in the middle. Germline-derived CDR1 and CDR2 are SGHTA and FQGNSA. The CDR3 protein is CASSLGGGHSTDTQYF. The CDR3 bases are TGTGCCAGCAGCTTAGGTGGTGGACACAGCACAGATACGCAGTATTTT.

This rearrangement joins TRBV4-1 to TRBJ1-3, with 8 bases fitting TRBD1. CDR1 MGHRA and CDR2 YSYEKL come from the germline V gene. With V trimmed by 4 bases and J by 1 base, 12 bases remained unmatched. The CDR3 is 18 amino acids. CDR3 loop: CASSLKDPTGGSGNTIYF. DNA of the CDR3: TGCGCCAGCAGCCTCAAGGACCCAACAGGGGGTTCTGGAAACACCATATATTTT.